This T cell receptor beta chain was observed in a study of blood T cells in healthy people across ages. Study-wide results and caveats: Possibly confounding the expanded clonotype changes was the fact that donor CMV status was unknown.

To note about this clonotype: Its antigen is not known.

Through a sample-barcoded 5' primer and a J-beta primer mix, a second PCR was run for 7 to 11 cycles. TCRdb independently ran MiXCR on the 5' RACE reads; one entry per CDR3 protein. The data contain approximately 1,000,000 distinct CDR3 sequences, roughly 45% of them singletons. The origin of this receptor is an older woman in good health. Sequenced: blood.

The CDR3 sequence is CASSPAPSGVPSNEQFF. The CDR3 DNA sequence: TGTGCCAGCAGCCCGGCCCCCTCGGGAGTACCATCGAATGAGCAGTTCTTC. The chain joins TRBV11-2 to TRBJ2-1; the D gene is possibly TRBD2 (6 bases). The CDR3 covers 17 residues. Germline CDR1 SGHAT, CDR2 FQNNGV. V lost 5 bases to trimming and J lost 7 bases, with 24 bases between them.